Following are 22 T cell receptor beta chains from one sample sequenced in a study of cytomegalovirus exposure and HLA in healthy donors. The PCR ran on 60 Vbeta and 13 Jbeta primers. Using immunoSEQ multiplex PCR, the repertoire was profiled, and TCRdb retains in-frame clones only, with some absent. The sample contains 200,000 or so clones, 78% of which appear only once. Sequenced: PBMCs. These receptors were collected from a male donor in good health and CMV-seronegative.

In DNA form, the CDR3 reads TGCAGCGTCGCCGGGACTAGCGGGAGTAACGGGAACACAGATACGCAGTATTTT. This codes for CSVAGTSGSNGNTDTQYF. V usage is TRBV29-1 and J usage is TRBJ2-3; 14 bases agree with TRBD2. The germline V gene has CDR1 SQVTM and CDR2 ANQGSEA. J gave up 2 bases and V 6 bases, and 13 bases lay outside the gene matches. The CDR3 covers 18 residues.

The CDR3, as DNA: TGTGCCAGCAGCAGCCGGGACAGGAGCTCCTACGAGCAGTACTTC. It specifies CASSSRDRSSYEQYF. V gene TRBV21-1 combines with J gene TRBJ2-7; the table gives TRBD1 as D, unverified against the DNA. TRBV21-1 is reported as a pseudogene. The CDR3 has 15 amino acids.

The gene calls are TRBV7-9 and TRBJ2-2; 9 bases match TRBD1. The CDR3 extends over 18 amino acids. J was trimmed by 3 bases and V by 6 bases; bases with no gene match: 14. CDR1 and CDR2 (germline): SEHNR, FQNEAQ (reference sequence). Written as DNA, the CDR3 is TGTGCCAGCAGTCGTCCGGGACAGGGACACACTTACACCGGGGAGCTGTTTTTT. This gives the protein CASSRPGQGHTYTGELFF.

This clone was seen only a few times. The gene calls are TRBV27 and TRBJ1-1; TRBD1 agrees at 7 bases. Germline V gene sequence: CDR1 MNHEY, CDR2 SMNVEV (reference sequence). V was clipped by 5 bases and J by 4 bases; unmatched bases: 7. The CDR3 extends over 14 amino acids. This CDR3 is CASSRRDSGTEAFF. CDR3 nucleotide sequence: TGTGCCAGCAGTCGTCGGGACAGTGGCACTGAAGCTTTCTTT.

In DNA, the CDR3 is TGTGCCAGCGGTAGGACAGGTCACTACGAGCAGTACTTC. Protein sequence: CASGRTGHYEQYF. The rearrangement uses TRBV6-5 and TRBJ2-7, with 7 bases lining up with TRBD1. V was pared by 8 bases and J by 3 bases, with 7 bases of the junction left unmatched. CDR3 length: 13 residues. Germline CDR1 and CDR2: MNHEY and SVGAGI.

The rearrangement joins TRBV19 to TRBJ2-2; no firm D call. CDR3 length: 15 residues. Germline V CDR1 and CDR2: LNHDA, SQIVND (reference sequence). The V end was cut by 4 bases, the J end by 1 base, with 10 bases between. The CDR3 sequence is CASSTQKMNTGELFF. DNA of the CDR3: TGTGCCAGTAGTACCCAGAAAATGAACACCGGGGAGCTGTTTTTT.

As for this clone: At one boundary the junction diverges from the germline segment, which might be a read error. This chain connects TRBV27 to TRBJ2-5; 7 nucleotides line up with TRBD2. The germline V gene encodes CDR1 MNHEY and CDR2 SMNVEV (reference sequence). The CDR3 consists of 16 residues. The CDR3, as DNA: TGTGCCAGCAGTTTACAGCCAGCGGGAAGACAAGAGACCCGGTACTTC. It encodes CASSLQPAGRQETRYF.

The V call is TRBV5-4, the J call TRBJ2-5; 7 nucleotides agree with TRBD2. V gave up 0 bases and J gave up 7 bases; unmatched junction bases: 12. CDR1 and CDR2 (germline): SGHNT, YYREEE (reference sequence). The CDR3 has 16 residues. CDR3 sequence (DNA): TGTGCCAGCAGCTTGGATCGAGCGGGACTCCCCGGGACCCAGTACTTC. Encoded protein: CASSLDRAGLPGTQYF. Together with reference TRBV5-4 and TRBJ2-5, the CDR3 gives the full variable domain: ETGVTQSPTHLIKTRGQQVTLRCSSQSGHNTVSWYQQALGQGPQFIFQYYREEENGRGNFPPRFSGLQFPNYSSELNVNALELDDSALYLCASSLDRAGLPGTQYFGPGTRLLVL.

This chain connects TRBV6-1 to TRBJ2-5, with D possibly TRBD2 on 6 matching bases. The CDR3 runs 14 residues. Germline CDR1 and CDR2: MNHNS and SASEGT. Trimming left V 3 bases short and J 2 bases short, with 10 bases between. CDR3 DNA: TGTGCCAGCAGTGAGGGACTCAATCAAGAGACCCAGTACTTC. Translated: CASSEGLNQETQYF.

V gene TRBV9 combines with J gene TRBJ2-1; unclear D gene. CDR3 length: 13 residues. Germline loops: CDR1 SGDLS, CDR2 YYNGEE. The germline V and J ends were trimmed by 3 bases and 5 bases, with 9 bases remaining between them. The CDR3 reads CASSGGVNNEQFF. The DNA for the CDR3 is TGTGCCAGCAGCGGAGGAGTTAACAATGAGCAGTTCTTC.

CDR3 in amino acids: CATKEREHYTDTQYF. As DNA, the CDR3 is TGTGCCACCAAGGAACGGGAGCACTACACAGATACGCAGTATTTT. The chain has TRBV10-3 and TRBJ2-3, with a weak D call TRBD2 (6 bases). V was trimmed by 10 bases and J by 2 bases, leaving 19 bases between them. Germline lookup yields CDR1 ENHRY and CDR2 SYGVKD. The CDR3 consists of 15 residues.

The chain links TRBV11-2 to TRBJ2-1, with 7 bases fitting TRBD2. There are 16 residues in the CDR3. CDR1 and CDR2 from the germline V gene are SGHAT and FQNNGV. The trim removed 5 bases at V and 2 bases at J, leaving 9 bases unmatched. The CDR3 protein is CASSETAGRTYNEQFF. CDR3 DNA sequence: TGTGCCAGCAGCGAGACAGCGGGGAGGACCTACAATGAGCAGTTCTTC.

The J gene is TRBJ2-5, the V gene TRBV5-5; 10 bases map to TRBD2. The CDR3 consists of 14 residues. In germline, CDR1 is SGHKS, CDR2 YYEKEE (reference sequence). Unmatched junction bases numbered 4, after V lost 5 bases and J lost 3 bases. The CDR3 region is CASSFGLAEETQYF. The CDR3 coding sequence is TGTGCCAGCAGTTTTGGACTAGCGGAAGAGACCCAGTACTTC.

J is TRBJ1-1 and V is TRBV18; weak D call: TRBD1 (5 bases). Trimming shortened V by 4 bases and J by 1 base, and 7 bases separated the two germline ends. This CDR3 is 13 amino acids long. Germline V gives CDR1 KGHSH, CDR2 LQKENI. In DNA form, the CDR3 reads TGTGCCAGCTCACGCGGGACGAACACTGAAGCTTTCTTT. It specifies CASSRGTNTEAFF.

The V gene is TRBV2, the J gene TRBJ2-1, with TRBD2 matching over 11 bases. The V segment lost 3 bases and the J segment 3 bases; nucleotides outside the gene matches: 7. The CDR3 is 17 residues long. Germline assignment: CDR1 SNHLY and CDR2 FYNNEI. The CDR3 loop is CASSDWLAGGHYNEQFF. The CDR3 region has the DNA TGTGCCAGCAGTGATTGGCTAGCGGGAGGTCACTACAATGAGCAGTTCTTC.

Of note for this clone: A read error may produce the germline difference seen at one junction end. The chain uses TRBV7-9 and TRBJ2-7, with 11 positions matching TRBD1. This CDR3 has 15 residues. The germline gives CDR1 SEHNR, CDR2 FQNEAQ (reference sequence). The CDR3 loop is CSSSSPGQGVHEQYF. The CDR3 bases are TGTTCCAGCAGCTCTCCGGGACAGGGGGTTCACGAGCAGTACTTC.

The chain is built from TRBV27 and TRBJ2-7; TRBD1 matches at 7 bases. Germline V gives CDR1 MNHEY, CDR2 SMNVEV (reference sequence). The CDR3 is 14 amino acids. V lost 5 bases, J lost 3 bases, and 7 bases stayed unmatched. The CDR3 nucleotides read TGTGCCAGCAGTCCCGTCGGACAGGTCTACGAGCAGTACTTC. Amino acids: CASSPVGQVYEQYF.

The gene calls are TRBV2 and TRBJ2-5; D is possibly TRBD1 (6 bases). This CDR3 comprises 14 residues. Trimming removed 4 bases at V and 5 bases at J, with 14 bases between. Germline V gene data show CDR1 as SNHLY and CDR2 as FYNNEI. The DNA for the CDR3 is TGTGCCAGCAGTGCTCAACAGGGTGTGGAGACCCAGTACTTC. Translation: CASSAQQGVETQYF.

This clone appeared a single time. Germline and junction disagree at one end, which may indicate a read error. The chain recombines TRBV7-9 with TRBJ2-7; a possible D gene is TRBD1 (6 bases). Germline loops: CDR1 SEHNR, CDR2 FQNEAQ (reference sequence). This CDR3 region has 12 residues. The DNA for the CDR3 is TGTTCCAGCAGCTCGGACAGCGGCGAGCAGTACTTC. It specifies CSSSSDSGEQYF.

V gene TRBV7-9 combines with J gene TRBJ2-4; D might be TRBD2 (5 bases). Trimming removed 5 bases from V and 3 bases from J, with 14 bases in between. The V gene's germline CDR1 is SEHNR and CDR2 FQNEAQ (reference sequence). There are 15 residues in the CDR3. The CDR3 nucleotides are TGTGCCAGCAGCATTAGCGAGAGCGGCAAAAACATTCAGTACTTC. Translating it yields CASSISESGKNIQYF. Complete variable domain (other parts from reference TRBV7-9 and TRBJ2-4): DTGVSQNPRHKITKRGQNVTFRCDPISEHNRLYWYRQTLGQGPEFLTYFQNEAQLEKSRLLSDRFSAERPKGSFSTLEIQRTEQGDSAMYLCASSISESGKNIQYFGAGTRLSVL.

This chain connects TRBV18 to TRBJ1-4, with no clear D. The germline gives CDR1 KGHSH, CDR2 LQKENI. V lost 6 bases, J lost 8 bases, and 10 bases lay in between. The CDR3 is 12 amino acids. The CDR3 loop reads CASSLAGEKLFF. The CDR3 DNA sequence: TGTGCCAGCTCGCTTGCGGGGGAAAAACTGTTTTTT.

V gene TRBV4-2 combines with J gene TRBJ2-5; a weak D match, TRBD1 (5 bases). This CDR3 is 14 amino acids long. The ends were cut back, 8 bases at V and 1 base at J, with 14 bases in the middle. Per the germline V gene, CDR1 is LGHNA and CDR2 is YNFKEQ. CDR3 residues: CASGAGHLQETQYF. As DNA, the CDR3 is TGTGCCAGCGGGGCCGGACACCTCCAAGAGACCCAGTACTTC.